The next 31 T cell receptor beta chains were all read from a single sample in a study of T cells after yellow fever vaccination. TCRdb reanalysed the 5' RACE reads using MiXCR and keeps one entry per CDR3 protein. The data show under 700,000 distinct CDR3 sequences, about a sixth seen once. The source was PBMCs, collected 5 to 6 days after the first yellow fever vaccination. The receptors here all came from a young man who received the YFV17D yellow fever vaccine.

Only a few counts were recorded for this clonotype. This sequence joins TRBV7-2 and TRBJ2-5; either TRBD1 or TRBD2 may supply D (5 bases each). This CDR3 is 14 amino acids long. V was trimmed by 5 bases and J by 0 bases, leaving 10 bases between them. Germline V gene lookup returns CDR1 SGHTA and CDR2 FQGNSA. Written as DNA, the CDR3 is TGTGCCAGCAGCATCGGGACCTACCAAGAGACCCAGTACTTC. It is translated as CASSIGTYQETQYF.

The CDR3 DNA reads TGTGCCAGCAGACCCCGGCGGGGGGGCAATCAGCCCCAGCATTTT. Protein product: CASRPRRGGNQPQHF. The chain links TRBV6-2 or TRBV6-3 to TRBJ1-5; D may be TRBD1 (5 bases). Trimming pared 6 bases from V and 2 bases from J, leaving 14 bases between. CDR1 and CDR2 from the germline V gene are MNHEY and SVGEGT. The CDR3 length is 15 residues.

This clonotype appeared a few times. V gene TRBV29-1 combines with J gene TRBJ2-3; 7 bases map to TRBD1. V lost 3 bases and J lost 0; bases outside the gene matches: 3. The CDR3 totals 14 residues. Germline V lookup: CDR1 SQVTM, CDR2 ANQGSEA. The CDR3 region has the DNA TGCAGCGTTGACAGGGGGTTTAGCACAGATACGCAGTATTTT. Its protein is CSVDRGFSTDTQYF.

The chain joins TRBV20-1 to TRBJ2-3; 8 bases are shared with TRBD2. CDR3 length: 14 residues. Germline loops: CDR1 DFQATT, CDR2 SNEGSKA (reference sequence). Trimming removed 2 bases from V and 1 base from J; junction bases left unmatched: 2. In nucleotides, the CDR3 is TGCAGTGCTAGATGGCGGGGGGGCACAGATACGCAGTATTTT. The encoded protein is CSARWRGGTDTQYF.

The chain is built from TRBV5-6 and TRBJ1-2; D perhaps matches TRBD1 (6 bases). The V end was cut by 4 bases, the J end by 7 bases, with 17 bases between. The germline gives CDR1 SGHDT, CDR2 YYEEEE. The length of the CDR3 is 14 residues. CDR3 sequence (DNA): TGTGCCAGCAGCCTGGAGGGGGACCCCGGTGGCTACACCTTC. As protein: CASSLEGDPGGYTF.

J is TRBJ2-3 and V is TRBV5-1, with TRBD1 matching over 8 bases. Germline V gene sequence: CDR1 SGHRS, CDR2 YFSETQ. The junction had 14 bases not matched to a gene; V was cut back by 7 bases and J by 1 base. CDR3 length equals 17 residues. This chain's CDR3 is CASGLTPDREGTDTQYF. The CDR3 DNA follows: TGCGCCAGCGGCCTCACCCCGGACAGGGAGGGCACAGATACGCAGTATTTT.

The V and J genes are TRBV7-2 and TRBJ2-5, with TRBD2 identical over 7 bases. V lost 2 bases, J lost 5 bases, and 11 bases stayed unmatched. Germline V gene sequence: CDR1 SGHTA, CDR2 FQGNSA. CDR3 size: 16 residues. CDR3 region: CASSLWGGLSTETQYF. CDR3 nucleotide sequence: TGTGCCAGCAGCTTATGGGGGGGATTAAGCACTGAGACCCAGTACTTC.

This clonotype was recorded at least ten times. The V call is TRBV7-9, the J call TRBJ2-2; no clear D. V was shortened by 1 base and J by 6 bases, with 9 bases between the two germline ends. The germline gives CDR1 SEHNR, CDR2 FQNEAQ (reference sequence). This CDR3 has 14 residues. The CDR3 loop reads CASSLEDVSGELFF. CDR3 bases: TGTGCCAGCAGCTTAGAGGACGTGTCCGGGGAGCTGTTTTTT.

Only a few counts were recorded for this clonotype. V is TRBV6-1 and J is TRBJ1-5, with 7 bases identical to TRBD1. This CDR3 contains 16 residues. V lost 1 base to trimming and J lost 3 bases; unmatched junction nucleotides: 6. Looked up from germline, CDR1 is MNHNS and CDR2 is SASEGT. In nucleotides, the CDR3 is TGTGCCAGCAGTGAAGTGGGACAGCGATACAATCAGCCCCAGCATTTT. The encoded protein is CASSEVGQRYNQPQHF.

The sample holds a few counts of this clonotype. V is TRBV3-1 and J is TRBJ2-2, with a possible D match to TRBD2 (5 bases). The germline gives CDR1 LGHDT, CDR2 YNNKEL (reference sequence). The CDR3 runs 16 residues. Trimming left V 0 bases short and J 4 bases short, with 12 bases between. CDR3: CASSQDWRYGTGELFF. The DNA of the CDR3 is TGTGCCAGCAGCCAAGATTGGAGGTACGGCACCGGGGAGCTGTTTTTT.

This clonotype was seen more than once but under ten times. The V call is TRBV6-2 or TRBV6-3, the J call TRBJ2-1; 7 bases fit TRBD1. Per the germline V gene, CDR1 is MNHEY and CDR2 is SVGEGT. V was pared by 0 bases and J by 7 bases, with 6 bases of the junction left unmatched. The length of the CDR3 is 15 residues. The CDR3 spells CASSYSNEGANEQFF. CDR3 bases: TGTGCCAGCAGTTACTCGAACGAGGGGGCGAATGAGCAGTTCTTC.

The chain combines TRBV7-6 with TRBJ1-5; TRBD1 agrees at 7 bases. CDR3 length equals 14 residues. V lost 5 bases and J lost 3; bases outside the gene matches: 4. Looked up from germline, CDR1 is SGHVS and CDR2 is FNYEAQ. DNA of the CDR3: TGTGCCAGCAGCCGAGGGACAGCCAATCAGCCCCAGCATTTT. Amino acids: CASSRGTANQPQHF.

This clonotype was recorded a few times. V and J are TRBV7-9 and TRBJ2-1; the D is unclear. CDR3 size: 17 residues. The V end lost 4 bases, the J end lost 1 base, and 17 bases lay between the germline ends. Germline V gene sequence: CDR1 SEHNR, CDR2 FQNEAQ (reference sequence). The CDR3 loop reads CASSSPPGEVSYNEQFF. The CDR3 nucleotides read TGTGCCAGCAGCTCCCCCCCTGGGGAAGTTTCCTACAATGAGCAGTTCTTC.

This clonotype has only a few counts. Germline is not matched at one junction end, which may reflect a read error. The chain recombines TRBV6-1 with TRBJ2-1; a weak D match, TRBD2 (6 bases). The germline gives CDR1 MNHNS, CDR2 SASEGT. The CDR3 loop spans 14 amino acids. The CDR3 nucleotides are TGTGCCAGCGGTGAGCGGGTCCTAATGAATGAGCAGTTCTTC. Its translation is CASGERVLMNEQFF.

The chain is built from TRBV6-1 and TRBJ2-3; D is uncertain. The V end was cut by 8 bases, the J end by 0 bases, with 15 bases between. CDR3 length: 15 amino acids. Germline-derived CDR1 and CDR2 are MNHNS and SASEGT. The CDR3 DNA reads TGTGCCAGCGGTCCGTTTGGTTATAGCACAGATACGCAGTATTTT. Translating it yields CASGPFGYSTDTQYF.

This clonotype occurred once. V gene TRBV18 combines with J gene TRBJ2-5; TRBD1 matches 7 bases. The CDR3 is 14 residues long. Germline values: CDR1 KGHSH, CDR2 LQKENI. Losses at the gene ends were 5 bases for V and 3 bases for J; bases not matched to a gene: 6. CDR3 residues: CASSVQTGEETQYF. CDR3 sequence (DNA): TGTGCCAGCTCAGTACAAACAGGGGAAGAGACCCAGTACTTC.

The chain combines TRBV6-1 with TRBJ1-5; D is undetermined. The CDR3 runs to 15 residues. Germline V lookup: CDR1 MNHNS, CDR2 SASEGT. V was pared by 6 bases and J by 4 bases, with 16 bases between. The DNA of the CDR3 is TGTGCCAGCAGAGCCATCGGTGGGTTAAATCAGCCCCAGCATTTT. It codes for CASRAIGGLNQPQHF.

This clonotype was seen a handful of times. This sequence joins TRBV27 and TRBJ1-6, with D possibly matching TRBD1 (6 bases). Germline V lookup: CDR1 MNHEY, CDR2 SMNVEV (reference sequence). This CDR3 is built from 13 residues. Trimming removed 4 bases from V and 7 bases from J, with 8 bases in between. DNA of the CDR3: TGTGCCAGCAGTTGGGGGCTAAATTCACCCCTCCACTTT. Translated, it gives CASSWGLNSPLHF.

This clonotype was seen a few times. V gene TRBV6-2 or TRBV6-3 combines with J gene TRBJ2-2, with D perhaps matching TRBD1 (6 bases). V lost 6 bases and J 6 bases, leaving 17 bases between the germline ends. Germline V lookup: CDR1 MNHEY, CDR2 SVGEGT. The CDR3 runs to 15 residues. The CDR3 reads CASSPGTRLPGELFF. The CDR3 DNA reads as TGTGCCAGCAGCCCCGGGACAAGGCTCCCCGGGGAGCTGTTTTTT.

The genes are TRBV24-1 and TRBJ2-1; 8 bases are shared with TRBD1. This CDR3 region has 15 residues. Germline trimming cut 3 bases from V and 4 bases from J; bases unmatched to any gene: 4. Germline CDR1 KGHDR, CDR2 SFDVKD. The CDR3 region is CATSDTDRDYNEQFF. The CDR3 region has the DNA TGTGCCACCAGTGATACGGACAGGGATTACAATGAGCAGTTCTTC.

The V gene is TRBV30, the J gene TRBJ2-3, with a weak D call TRBD2 (5 bases). Germline V CDR1 and CDR2: GTSNPN, SVGIG (reference sequence). V was cut by 5 bases and J by 1 base, with 13 bases left in between. The CDR3 spans 14 residues. The CDR3 sequence: CAWERDWGTDTQYF. CDR3 DNA sequence: TGTGCCTGGGAGAGGGATTGGGGCACAGATACGCAGTATTTT. Full variable domain (outside the CDR3, taken from reference TRBV30 and TRBJ2-3): SQTIHQWPATLVQPVGSPLSLECTVEGTSNPNLYWYRQAAGRGLQLLFYSVGIGQISSEVPQNLSASRPQDRQFILSSKKLLLSDSGFYLCAWERDWGTDTQYFGPGTRLTVL.

This clonotype was seen many times. The chain has TRBV6-1 and TRBJ1-5; 7 bases fit TRBD1. Germline CDR1 is MNHNS and CDR2 is SASEGT. The CDR3 has 14 residues. J gave up 7 bases and V 5 bases, and 8 bases lay outside the gene matches. The DNA of the CDR3 is TGTGCCAGCAGTATTGACAGGGTTACCCAGCCCCAGCATTTT. This gives the protein CASSIDRVTQPQHF.

The V call is TRBV7-9, the J call TRBJ2-5; D possibly corresponds to TRBD1 (5 bases). This CDR3 comprises 16 residues. V lost 0 bases and J 4 bases, leaving 15 bases between the germline ends. Per germline, CDR1 SEHNR and CDR2 FQNEAQ (reference sequence). CDR3 in amino acids: CASSLAPTGRSETQYF. The CDR3 nucleotides are TGTGCCAGCAGCTTAGCGCCCACAGGTCGCTCAGAGACCCAGTACTTC.

V gene TRBV11-2 combines with J gene TRBJ2-5; 8 bases are a match to TRBD2. Per the germline V gene, CDR1 is SGHAT and CDR2 is FQNNGV. This CDR3 spans 15 amino acids. The junction had 10 bases not matched to a gene; V was cut back by 5 bases and J by 5 bases. The CDR3 loop reads CASSVGTTGGETQYF. CDR3 nucleotides: TGTGCCAGCAGCGTTGGGACGACGGGGGGGGAGACCCAGTACTTC. Drawing the rest from reference TRBV11-2 and TRBJ2-5, the complete variable domain is EAGVAQSPRYKIIEKRQSVAFWCNPISGHATLYWYQQILGQGPKLLIQFQNNGVVDDSQLPKDRFSAERLKGVDSTLKIQPAKLEDSAVYLCASSVGTTGGETQYFGPGTRLLVL.

The table lists this clonotype with a few counts. The J gene is TRBJ2-7, the V gene TRBV28; maybe TRBD2 (6 bases). CDR3 length: 14 amino acids. Germline CDR1 MDHEN, CDR2 SYDVKM. CDR3 amino acids: CACSAGLSSYEQYV. DNA for the CDR3: TGCGCCTGCTCTGCGGGGCTCTCGTCCTACGAGCAGTACGTC.

V gene TRBV10-3 combines with J gene TRBJ2-5, with D possibly being TRBD1 or TRBD2 (6 bases each). V lost 2 bases to trimming and J lost 4 bases, with 20 bases between them. CDR1 ENHRY and CDR2 SYGVKD come from the germline V gene. The length of the CDR3 is 17 residues. The CDR3 spells CAISEPSSGEAGETQYF. The CDR3 DNA sequence: TGTGCCATCAGTGAGCCATCCTCAGGGGAGGCGGGAGAGACCCAGTACTTC.

This clonotype appeared a few times. The CDR3 DNA follows: TGTGCCAGCAGTTTGCTGGGGGTTGAAAAACTGTTTTTT. This sequence encodes CASSLLGVEKLFF. V is TRBV12-3 or TRBV12-4 and J is TRBJ1-4; D possibly corresponds to TRBD1 (5 bases). CDR3 length: 13 residues. The V end lost 3 bases, the J end lost 7 bases, and 9 bases lay between the germline ends.

This clonotype was seen repeatedly, ten times or more. The CDR3 reads CASSPQEARAQYF. In nucleotides, the CDR3 is TGTGCCAGCAGTCCTCAGGAGGCCAGGGCGCAGTATTTT. The chain is built from TRBV12-3 or TRBV12-4 and TRBJ2-3; D assignment may be TRBD1 or TRBD2 (5 bases each). V lost 5 bases to trimming and J lost 10 bases, with 16 bases between them. CDR3 length equals 13 residues.

This clonotype showed up just a few times. V is TRBV7-2 and J is TRBJ2-2, with TRBD2 as a possible D gene (5 bases). Trimming removed 5 bases from V and 0 bases from J, with 13 bases in between. There are 16 residues in the CDR3. CDR1 is SGHTA and CDR2 is FQGNSA in the germline V gene. CDR3 loop: CASSKAATANTGELFF. The DNA of the CDR3 is TGTGCCAGCAGCAAAGCGGCAACAGCGAACACCGGGGAGCTGTTTTTT.

This clonotype was seen a handful of times. The rearrangement joins TRBV7-9 to TRBJ1-2; 9 positions match TRBD1. The CDR3 sequence is 14 residues long. J lost 4 bases, V lost 3 bases, and 3 bases had no gene match. Germline V gene data show CDR1 as SEHNR and CDR2 as FQNEAQ (reference sequence). The CDR3 DNA sequence: TGTGCCAGCAGCTTTGGACAGGGGCTCTATGGCTACACCTTC. Translated, it gives CASSFGQGLYGYTF.

The chain combines TRBV19 with TRBJ2-2; D remains unclear. This CDR3 contains 14 residues. Trimming removed 0 bases at V and 5 bases at J, with 7 bases between. Looked up from germline, CDR1 is LNHDA and CDR2 is SQIVND (reference sequence). CDR3 sequence reads: CASSIEGYTGELFF. CDR3 nucleotide sequence: TGTGCCAGTAGTATAGAGGGCTATACCGGGGAGCTGTTTTTT.